A selection of T cell receptor beta chains follows, all from one sample in a study of graft-versus-host responses after intestinal transplantation. The data were produced by immunoSEQ multiplex PCR, yet TCRdb's version contains in-frame clones alone and is incomplete. In the table there are 12,000 or so clones, roughly 30% of which are singletons. The sample consisted of alloreactive CD8+ T cells from a mixed lymphocyte reaction culture, taken before intestinal transplant. Receptors were obtained from a human patient who received an intestinal transplant. Both conserved end residues are part of each CDR3. The D gene is left open where the match is weak. The size of a clone is reported for some rows only, either as once, few or many, or as a class for expanded clones.

V gene	D gene	clone size	J gene	CDR3 DNA	CDR3 protein
TRBV4-3	.	few	TRBJ2-2	TGCGCCAGCAGCTTTGCTATGAACACCGGGGAGCTGTTTTTT	CASSFAMNTGELFF
TRBV6-5	.	.	TRBJ2-5	TGTGCCAGCAGTGAGGCTCTTCTGGGGGCGACCCAGTACTTC	CASSEALLGATQYF
TRBV7-3	.	.	TRBJ2-5	TGTGCCAGCGGCTTATGGCCGAAAGAGACCCAGTACTTC	CASGLWPKETQYF
TRBV15	TRBD1	few	TRBJ2-7	TGTGCCACCAGCAGAACCGGGACAGCTTACGAGCAGTACTTC	CATSRTGTAYEQYF
TRBV30	.	.	TRBJ1-5	TGTGCCTGGAGTGAGGAGACGAGCAATCAGCCCCAGCATTTT	CAWSEETSNQPQHF
TRBV11-2	.	.	TRBJ2-7	TGTGCCAGCAGCTTAGATCCCCGGGCGCCCAGCGAGCAGTACTTC	CASSLDPRAPSEQYF
TRBV7-8	.	few	TRBJ1-2	TGTGCCAGCAGCTTAGGGGGTGGCTATGGCTACACCTTC	CASSLGGGYGYTF
TRBV9	.	.	TRBJ2-1	TGTGCCAGCACCGAGGGGGGAGGGCCGTACAATGAGCAGTTCTTC	CASTEGGGPYNEQFF
TRBV5-8	.	.	TRBJ1-3	TGTGCCAGCAGCTTGGGTCCAGGCAGCTCTGGAAACACCATATATTTT	CASSLGPGSSGNTIYF
TRBV9	TRBD1	.	TRBJ1-1	TGTGCCAGCAGCCGACAGGGCTCCGGGTCGGGAACTGAAGCTTTCTTT	CASSRQGSGSGTEAFF
TRBV11-2	.	.	TRBJ2-3	TGTGCCAGCAGCTTTAGTTGGGATAACACAGATACGCAGTATTTT	CASSFSWDNTDTQYF
TRBV7-8	.	.	TRBJ2-1	TGTGCCAGCAGCTTTAGTGGGAGACCTAGGTACAATGAGCAGTTCTTC	CASSFSGRPRYNEQFF
TRBV23-1	TRBD1	.	TRBJ2-7	TGCGCCAGCAGTCAATTTATGGACAGGTTATCCTCCTACGAGCAGTACTTC	CASSQFMDRLSSYEQYF
TRBV7-3	.	.	TRBJ2-1	TGTGCCAGCAGCCCTACGGGGTCCCTTAATGAGCAGTTCTTC	CASSPTGSLNEQFF
TRBV27	.	few	TRBJ2-7	TGTGCCAGCAGCAGAACAAGGGTTCTTTCCTACGAGCAGTACTTC	CASSRTRVLSYEQYF
TRBV9	.	.	TRBJ1-3	TGTGCCAGCAGGGCCGGGGACTCTGGAAACACCATATATTTT	CASRAGDSGNTIYF
TRBV6-1	TRBD2	few	TRBJ2-1	TGTGCCTGCTGTGGGGGGGGTAGCGGGAGCACCCTCTCCTACAATGAGCAGTTCTTC	CACCGGGSGSTLSYNEQFF
TRBV30	TRBD2	.	TRBJ2-1	TGTGCCTGGAGTGCGGGGGGGGGCGAGCAGTTCTTC	CAWSAGGGEQFF
TRBV7-9	.	.	TRBJ2-2	TGTGCCAGCAGCGCGGACTTACTTGGCGGGGAGCTGTTTTTT	CASSADLLGGELFF
TRBV7-3	TRBD2	few	TRBJ2-2	TGTGCCAGCAGCCTCCAGGAGGGACTAGTAAACACCGGGGAGCTGTTTTTT	CASSLQEGLVNTGELFF
TRBV19	.	.	TRBJ2-1	TGTGCCAGTATGGTTGGAGGGAGCTCCTACAATGAGCAGTTCTTC	CASMVGGSSYNEQFF
TRBV7-9	.	few	TRBJ2-3	TGTGCCAGCAGCGTAGTCGACAGGGAGGCAGATACGCAGTATTTT	CASSVVDREADTQYF
TRBV7-9	.	.	TRBJ2-5	TGTGCCAGCAGCTTAGCTAACGCACAAGAGACCCAGTACTTC	CASSLANAQETQYF